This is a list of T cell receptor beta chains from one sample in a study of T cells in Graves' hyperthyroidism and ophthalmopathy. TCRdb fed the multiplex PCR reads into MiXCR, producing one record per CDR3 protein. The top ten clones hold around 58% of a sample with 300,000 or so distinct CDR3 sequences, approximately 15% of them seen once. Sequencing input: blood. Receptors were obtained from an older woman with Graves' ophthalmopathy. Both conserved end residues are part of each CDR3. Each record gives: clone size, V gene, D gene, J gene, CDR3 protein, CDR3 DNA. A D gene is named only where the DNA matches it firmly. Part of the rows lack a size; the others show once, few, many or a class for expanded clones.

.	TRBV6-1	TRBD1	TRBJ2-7	CASSVEGQGRHEQYF	TGTGCCAGCAGTGTAGAGGGACAGGGGCGACACGAGCAGTACTTC
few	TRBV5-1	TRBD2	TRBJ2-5	CASSSGTSGEETQYF	TGCGCCAGCAGCTCCGGGACTAGCGGGGAAGAGACCCAGTACTTC
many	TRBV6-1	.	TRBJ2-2	CASSETNTGELFF	TGTGCCAGCAGTGAGACGAACACCGGGGAGCTGTTTTTT
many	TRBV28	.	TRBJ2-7	CASSLIGHYEQYF	TGTGCCAGCAGTTTAATAGGACACTACGAGCAGTACTTC
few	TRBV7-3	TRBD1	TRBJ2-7	CASSQPGQGVYEQYF	TGCGCCAGCAGCCAACCGGGACAGGGCGTGTACGAGCAGTACTTC
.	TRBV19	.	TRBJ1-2	CASSGRPRGAEGYTF	TGTGCCAGTAGTGGTCGCCCTCGGGGGGCGGAGGGCTACACCTTC
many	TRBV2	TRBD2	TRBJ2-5	CASRDLAGNQETQYF	TGTGCCAGCAGAGATCTAGCGGGGAATCAAGAGACCCAGTACTTC
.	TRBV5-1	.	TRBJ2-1	CASSLGYGSSYNEQFF	TGCGCCAGCAGCTTGGGATACGGGAGTTCCTACAATGAGCAGTTCTTC
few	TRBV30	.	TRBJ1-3	CAWRRLTGNTIYF	TGTGCCTGGAGGCGATTGACAGGAAACACCATATATTTT
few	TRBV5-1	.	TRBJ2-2	CASTQGSKTGELFF	TGCGCAAGCACCCAGGGGTCTAAGACCGGGGAGCTGTTTTTT
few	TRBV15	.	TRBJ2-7	CATSRERGDYEQYF	TGTGCCACCAGCAGAGAAAGAGGTGACTACGAGCAGTACTTC
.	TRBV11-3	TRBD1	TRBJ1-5	CASSTGQGGQPQHF	TGTGCCAGCAGCACTGGACAGGGGGGTCAGCCCCAGCATTTT
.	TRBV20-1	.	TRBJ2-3	CSARGLTSGPDTQYF	TGCAGTGCTAGAGGGTTGACTTCTGGGCCAGATACGCAGTATTTT
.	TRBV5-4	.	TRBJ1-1	CASSSPDGPKEAFF	TGTGCCAGCAGCTCGCCGGACGGGCCCAAGGAAGCTTTCTTT
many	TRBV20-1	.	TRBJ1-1	CSARRQLTSEAFF	TGCAGTGCTAGGAGGCAGCTTACATCTGAAGCTTTCTTT
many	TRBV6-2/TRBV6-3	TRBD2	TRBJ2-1	CASSYMSSGSSYNEQFF	TGTGCCAGCAGTTACATGTCTAGCGGGAGCTCCTACAATGAGCAGTTCTTC
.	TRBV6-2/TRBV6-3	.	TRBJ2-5	CASTEMLGQETQYF	TGTGCCAGTACCGAGATGTTGGGCCAAGAGACCCAGTACTTC
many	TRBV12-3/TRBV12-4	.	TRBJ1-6	CASSWDQGYSPLHF	TGTGCCAGCAGTTGGGACCAGGGCTATTCACCCCTCCACTTT
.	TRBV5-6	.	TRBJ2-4	CASSLARELAKNIQYF	TGTGCCAGCAGCTTGGCCCGGGAGCTAGCCAAAAACATTCAGTACTTC
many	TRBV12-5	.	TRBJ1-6	CASGREESPLHF	TGTGCTAGTGGGAGGGAGGAATCACCCCTCCACTTT
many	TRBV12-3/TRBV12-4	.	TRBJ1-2	CASSFAREGSGYTF	TGTGCCAGCAGTTTCGCTAGGGAGGGGTCGGGCTACACCTTC
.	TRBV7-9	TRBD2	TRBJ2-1	CASKLRELAGVSNEQFF	TGTGCCAGCAAGCTTAGGGAACTAGCGGGAGTTTCCAATGAGCAGTTCTTC
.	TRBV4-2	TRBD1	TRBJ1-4	CASSQASGTGVPNEKLFF	TGTGCCAGCAGCCAAGCGTCCGGGACAGGGGTTCCTAATGAAAAACTGTTTTTT
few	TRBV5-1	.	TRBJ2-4	CASSSEPAKNIQYF	TGCGCCAGCAGCTCGGAGCCGGCCAAAAACATTCAGTACTTC
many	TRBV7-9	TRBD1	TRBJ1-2	CASSSGQGAIYGYTF	TGTGCCAGCAGCTCAGGACAGGGGGCGATCTATGGCTACACCTTC
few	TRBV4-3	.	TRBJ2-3	CASSQDRGKDTQYF	TGCGCCAGCAGCCAAGATAGGGGAAAAGATACGCAGTATTTT
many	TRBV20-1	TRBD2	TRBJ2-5	CSAVGGGGETQYF	TGCAGTGCTGTGGGCGGGGGGGGAGAGACCCAGTACTTC
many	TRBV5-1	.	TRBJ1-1	CASSLATSNTEAFF	TGCGCCAGCAGCTTGGCTACTTCGAACACTGAAGCTTTCTTT
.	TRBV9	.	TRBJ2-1	CASNDGLAYNEQFF	TGTGCCAGCAACGACGGTCTAGCCTACAATGAGCAGTTCTTC
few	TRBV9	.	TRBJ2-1	CASSVGETSNEQFF	TGTGCCAGCAGCGTCGGGGAAACCTCCAATGAGCAGTTCTTC
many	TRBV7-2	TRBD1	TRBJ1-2	CASSLVGQGWATF	TGTGCCAGCAGCTTAGTCGGACAGGGATGGGCCACCTTC
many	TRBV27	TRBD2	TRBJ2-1	CASSLFGLAGGLDEQFF	TGTGCCAGCAGTTTATTCGGACTAGCGGGAGGGCTAGATGAGCAGTTCTTC
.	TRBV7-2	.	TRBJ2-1	CASSPGANNEQFF	TGTGCCAGCAGCCCTGGAGCCAACAATGAGCAGTTCTTC
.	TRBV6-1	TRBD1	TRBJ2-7	CASSDRVHEQYF	TGCGCCAGTTCTGACAGGGTCCACGAGCAGTACTTC
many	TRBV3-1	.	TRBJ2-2	CASIGPSNTGELFF	TGTGCCAGTATAGGACCTTCGAACACCGGGGAGCTGTTTTTT
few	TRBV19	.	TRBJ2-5	CASTWTISARETQYF	TGTGCCAGTACTTGGACAATCTCTGCCAGAGAGACCCAGTACTTC
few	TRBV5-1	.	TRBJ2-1	CASSFGGTALEQFF	TGCGCCAGCAGCTTTGGCGGGACAGCCCTAGAGCAGTTCTTC
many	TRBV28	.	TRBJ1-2	CASSPRSTSGYGYTF	TGTGCCAGCAGTCCCCGATCGACGAGTGGATATGGCTACACCTTC
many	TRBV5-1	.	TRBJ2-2	CASSLAVAGAKSVF	TGCGCCAGCAGCTTGGCTGTCGCAGGGGCGAAAAGTGTTTTT
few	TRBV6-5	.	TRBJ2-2	CASSYRRDLGELFF	TGTGCCAGCAGTTACAGGCGGGATCTCGGGGAGCTGTTTTTT
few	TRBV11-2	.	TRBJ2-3	CASSSLAGQESTDTQYF	TGTGCCAGCAGCTCATTAGCGGGACAGGAAAGCACAGATACGCAGTATTTT
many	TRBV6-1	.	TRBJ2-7	CASNSLSYEQYF	TGTGCCAGCAACAGTCTCTCCTACGAGCAGTACTTC